The source of this T cell receptor (beta chain) is a study of shared clonotypes between healthy human individuals (dated by TCRdb to between 2020 and 2021). Regarding the research as a whole: The cohort comprised a couple of women and a few men aged 18 to 49 years. For each donor, CD4 naive and CD4 memory were each run on three plates, CD8 naive on two plates, and CD8 memory on one plate. Leukapheresis yielded between about 0.85 and 9.5 billion PBMCs per donor. To estimate repertoire size and how much clonotypes are shared between individuals, the study performed deep sequencing of blood TCR repertoires from 4 to 6 healthy adults. To increase sequencing depth and limit assay-specific biases, TCR repertoire library preparation and sequencing were carried out by different laboratories using diverse techniques. On the study overall, not on this receptor specifically: Larger estimated clonotype richness was generally found for naive subsets than for memory subsets. Because the study included a small number of donors, the genetic and exposure-history diversity represented was limited. Sampling was limited to blood, and TCR repertoires in tissue likely differ from TCR repertoires in blood. Incomplete sequencing was indicated by rarefaction of sorted-subset datasets, despite the large sequencing depth. When a few donors were compared, the shared fraction of clonotypes was around 5% for naive CD4, over 3% for naive CD8, about 2.5% for memory CD4, and 0.3% to 0.5% for memory CD8. Higher generation probabilities were observed for clonotypes shared by all four sorted-subset donors than for non-shared clonotypes. Pairwise subsampling led to the expectation that sequencing depth would affect the degree of clonotype sharing among donors.

Of note for this clone: Its antigen is unknown. It has no much larger one-base neighbor in the sample; base qualities were not kept. Other DNA sequences in this sample translate to the same CDR3.

Using the deep immunoSEQ assay, multiplex PCR amplified TCR CDR3 regions from genomic DNA. Extracted genomic DNA from each cell subset was spread evenly across all wells of several immunoSEQ 96-well plates, with each plate serving as a replicate. Each replicate PCR for sorted subsets received roughly 200 ng genomic DNA, equal to about 30,000 T cell genomes. Purified libraries were measured with a Qubit 3.0 fluorometer, size-checked on a Bioanalyzer 2100, and measured again with the KAPA Library Quantification kit. Each immunoSEQ 96-well plate was sequenced on its own single-read 150-cycle Illumina NextSeq 550 flow cell. From the authors' description of their analysis: Because the immunoSEQ output included only junctional sequences and no quality scores, the filtering could not be the same as the filtering used for full-length reads. To assign V/J genes and CDR3, sequences were annotated using PyIR, a Python wrapper for IgBLAST v1.9, with IMGT germline references. Reads with weak V/J assignments (E-value above 1e-6), missing CDR3, stop codons, out-of-frame junctions, or ambiguous translated residues were removed. V3J clonotypes were defined as sequences sharing the same inferred V gene, J gene, and CDR3 amino acid sequence. The percentage overlap between two repertoires was calculated by dividing the number of shared unique clonotypes by the size of the smaller repertoire. Repertoire richness was assessed with RTK rarefaction, the Chao1 estimator, and Recon v2.1 estimates of unobserved clonotypes. Generation probabilities for all TCRbeta clonotypes obtained by the gDNA method from a handful of donors were computed using OLGA. TCRdb took over this immuneACCESS table, retaining in-frame rearrangements with V and J assigned. Such tables are incomplete; in checked studies, under half of the missing clones stem from an unresolved V gene, and the remainder is unexplained. The V and J calls and clone size come from that table; D and trimming were worked out from the DNA. This sample lists roughly 1 million clones; approximately 68% were detected once. Clones ranked in the top ten supply over 1.3% of the sample.

V is cut by 5 bases and J by 3 bases, and the space between the germline ends is 8 bases. Its CDR3 holds 13 amino acids, cysteine through phenylalanine. The read is trimmed to its CDR3 DNA, 39 bases read in frame from base 1. The germline V gene encodes CDR1 SEHNR and CDR2 FQNEAQ (reference sequence). Donors were healthy HIV-negative adults with no recently reported acute infections or vaccinations. All donors were Caucasian adults living in Nashville, Tennessee, USA. Magnetic negative selection was used to enrich CD4+ T cells, after which naive cells were positively selected on CD45RA and the negative fraction became the memory subset. After blood collection by leukapheresis, PBMCs were isolated using Ficoll-Histopaque density gradient centrifugation and then cryopreserved in the vapor phase of liquid nitrogen. Analytical flow cytometry was used to check the purity and quantity of every magnetically sorted T cell population. Genomic DNA was isolated from each sorted fraction and quantified by UV absorbance on a Nanodrop 2000c.

The chain employs TRBV7-9 and TRBJ1-3, with no D gene named confidently. This clonotype originated in a man aged 18-30 years in good health. Source material: memory CD4+ T cells sorted from blood. Reading the label with the study, this specimen's cell subset or site is: CD45RA-negative fraction. The CDR3 sequence is CASSPWGGNTIYF. The DNA sequence follows: TGTGCCAGCAGCCCCTGGGGTGGAAACACCATATATTTT.